This T cell receptor beta chain is from a study of CD8 T cells in Susac syndrome. V lost 0 bases to trimming and J lost 4 bases, with 12 bases between them. There are 15 residues in the CDR3. Germline V gives CDR1 LGHDT, CDR2 YNNKEL (reference sequence). RNA totalling about 0.45 to 1 ug underwent reverse transcription with random hexamers. TCRdb itself ran the immunoSEQ multiplex PCR reads through MiXCR, one entry per CDR3 protein. The data contain 75,000 to 95,000 distinct CDR3 sequences, 75% to 95% of them singletons. The multiple sclerosis controls were treatment-naive patients affected by stable or active relapsing-remitting disease.

This chain uses TRBV3-1 with TRBJ1-2; D is unclear. Source material: CD8+ T cells from PBMCs. This sequence originates from a human donor with multiple sclerosis. CDR3 in DNA: TGTGCCAGCAGCCAAGATACGCTCCCCGGCTATGGCTACACCTTC. This gives the protein CASSQDTLPGYGYTF.